These T cell receptor beta chains were read from a single sample in a study of blood T cells in healthy people across ages. TCRdb re-called the 5' RACE reads with MiXCR, one entry per CDR3 protein. The sample includes some 1.4 million distinct CDR3 sequences, 42% of them seen just once. Sequencing was carried out using blood. All receptors derive from a woman under 30 in good health. The CDR3 runs from the conserved cysteine through the conserved F or W. A D gene is named only where the DNA matches it firmly. Clone size appears in some rows only: once, few, many, or a class for an expanded clone.

v_call: TRBV12-3/TRBV12-4; d_call: .; clone_size: few; j_call: TRBJ2-1; cdr3_aa: CASRQGSEYNEQFF; cdr3_nt: TGTGCCAGCAGACAGGGATCTGAGTACAATGAGCAGTTCTTC
v_call: TRBV7-9; d_call: .; clone_size: .; j_call: TRBJ2-7; cdr3_aa: CASSLARGRGYEQYF; cdr3_nt: TGTGCCAGCAGCTTAGCGCGTGGCAGGGGTTACGAGCAGTACTTC
v_call: TRBV3-1; d_call: TRBD1; clone_size: .; j_call: TRBJ1-2; cdr3_aa: CASSHNDPDRVNDYTF; cdr3_nt: TGTGCCAGCAGCCACAACGACCCCGACAGGGTTAATGACTACACCTTC
v_call: TRBV10-3; d_call: .; clone_size: few; j_call: TRBJ1-2; cdr3_aa: CAISQQGLKSGYTF; cdr3_nt: TGTGCCATCTCTCAGCAGGGACTCAAGTCGGGCTACACCTTC
v_call: TRBV10-1; d_call: TRBD2; clone_size: few; j_call: TRBJ2-3; cdr3_aa: CASSDLGLASRDTQYF; cdr3_nt: TGCGCCAGCAGTGACCTGGGACTAGCGAGTCGAGATACGCAGTATTTT
v_call: TRBV28; d_call: TRBD1; clone_size: few; j_call: TRBJ2-5; cdr3_aa: CASSTGGATQYF; cdr3_nt: TGTGCCAGCAGCACAGGGGGTGCGACCCAGTACTTC
v_call: TRBV5-1; d_call: TRBD2; clone_size: few; j_call: TRBJ2-3; cdr3_aa: CASSLQLAGGKDTQYF; cdr3_nt: TGCGCCAGCAGCTTACAACTAGCGGGGGGTAAGGATACGCAGTATTTT
v_call: TRBV13; d_call: TRBD2; clone_size: .; j_call: TRBJ2-7; cdr3_aa: CASSLGWAGGSYEQYF; cdr3_nt: TGTGCCAGCAGCTTAGGATGGGCGGGGGGATCCTACGAGCAGTACTTC
v_call: TRBV29-1; d_call: TRBD1; clone_size: .; j_call: TRBJ2-7; cdr3_aa: CSVDGQGYEQYF; cdr3_nt: TGCAGCGTTGACGGACAGGGCTACGAGCAGTACTTC
v_call: TRBV20-1; d_call: TRBD1; clone_size: few; j_call: TRBJ2-5; cdr3_aa: CSAPRGQGSSETQYF; cdr3_nt: TGCAGTGCCCCGAGGGGACAGGGTTCGTCAGAGACCCAGTACTTC
v_call: TRBV20-1; d_call: .; clone_size: few; j_call: TRBJ2-2; cdr3_aa: CSASGKNTGELFF; cdr3_nt: TGCAGTGCTAGCGGGAAGAACACCGGGGAGCTGTTTTTT
v_call: TRBV4-1; d_call: .; clone_size: .; j_call: TRBJ1-5; cdr3_aa: CASSQDPGGSNQPQHF; cdr3_nt: TGCGCCAGCAGCCAAGATCCCGGGGGAAGCAATCAGCCCCAGCATTTT
v_call: TRBV18; d_call: .; clone_size: .; j_call: TRBJ2-7; cdr3_aa: CASSPESGYGQYF; cdr3_nt: TGTGCCAGCTCACCAGAGAGCGGTTACGGGCAGTACTTC
v_call: TRBV5-1; d_call: TRBD2; clone_size: .; j_call: TRBJ2-3; cdr3_aa: CASSLGGAEINTQYF; cdr3_nt: TGCGCCAGCAGTCTCGGGGGGGCCGAGATAAATACGCAGTATTTT
v_call: TRBV18; d_call: .; clone_size: .; j_call: TRBJ2-2; cdr3_aa: CASSVPGELFF; cdr3_nt: TGTGCCAGCTCAGTACCCGGGGAGCTGTTTTTT
v_call: TRBV7-2; d_call: .; clone_size: .; j_call: TRBJ2-7; cdr3_aa: CASSTRGDTYEQYF; cdr3_nt: TGTGCCAGCAGCACCAGGGGGGATACCTACGAGCAGTACTTC
v_call: TRBV12-3/TRBV12-4; d_call: .; clone_size: many; j_call: TRBJ1-1; cdr3_aa: CASSLYSGGEAFF; cdr3_nt: TGTGCCAGCAGTTTATATTCGGGGGGCGAAGCTTTCTTT
v_call: TRBV29-1; d_call: .; clone_size: .; j_call: TRBJ2-7; cdr3_aa: CSVERYGGGPYEQYF; cdr3_nt: TGCAGCGTTGAAAGATACGGGGGAGGACCGTACGAGCAGTACTTC
v_call: TRBV2; d_call: .; clone_size: .; j_call: TRBJ2-1; cdr3_aa: CASTGKSRDEQFF; cdr3_nt: TGTGCCAGCACGGGGAAAAGTAGGGATGAGCAGTTCTTC
v_call: TRBV28; d_call: .; clone_size: few; j_call: TRBJ2-3; cdr3_aa: CASTAGTDTQYF; cdr3_nt: TGTGCCAGCACCGCCGGCACAGATACGCAGTATTTT
v_call: TRBV9; d_call: TRBD2; clone_size: .; j_call: TRBJ2-3; cdr3_aa: CASSVVVAGSTDTQYF; cdr3_nt: TGTGCCAGCAGCGTAGTGGTAGCGGGGAGCACAGATACGCAGTATTTT
v_call: TRBV7-2; d_call: TRBD2; clone_size: .; j_call: TRBJ2-3; cdr3_aa: CASSFLAGGSTDTQYF; cdr3_nt: TGTGCCAGCAGCTTTCTAGCGGGAGGGAGCACAGATACGCAGTATTTT
v_call: TRBV5-1; d_call: .; clone_size: .; j_call: TRBJ1-1; cdr3_aa: CASSPGPGPTEAFF; cdr3_nt: TGCGCCAGCAGCCCGGGGCCAGGGCCCACTGAAGCTTTCTTT
v_call: TRBV2; d_call: TRBD2; clone_size: .; j_call: TRBJ2-1; cdr3_aa: CASSDLREGAYNEQFF; cdr3_nt: TGTGCCAGCAGTGATTTACGGGAGGGTGCCTACAATGAGCAGTTCTTC
v_call: TRBV7-9; d_call: .; clone_size: .; j_call: TRBJ2-7; cdr3_aa: CASSYSRGRYEQYF; cdr3_nt: TGTGCCAGCAGCTATAGTAGGGGGAGGTACGAGCAGTACTTC